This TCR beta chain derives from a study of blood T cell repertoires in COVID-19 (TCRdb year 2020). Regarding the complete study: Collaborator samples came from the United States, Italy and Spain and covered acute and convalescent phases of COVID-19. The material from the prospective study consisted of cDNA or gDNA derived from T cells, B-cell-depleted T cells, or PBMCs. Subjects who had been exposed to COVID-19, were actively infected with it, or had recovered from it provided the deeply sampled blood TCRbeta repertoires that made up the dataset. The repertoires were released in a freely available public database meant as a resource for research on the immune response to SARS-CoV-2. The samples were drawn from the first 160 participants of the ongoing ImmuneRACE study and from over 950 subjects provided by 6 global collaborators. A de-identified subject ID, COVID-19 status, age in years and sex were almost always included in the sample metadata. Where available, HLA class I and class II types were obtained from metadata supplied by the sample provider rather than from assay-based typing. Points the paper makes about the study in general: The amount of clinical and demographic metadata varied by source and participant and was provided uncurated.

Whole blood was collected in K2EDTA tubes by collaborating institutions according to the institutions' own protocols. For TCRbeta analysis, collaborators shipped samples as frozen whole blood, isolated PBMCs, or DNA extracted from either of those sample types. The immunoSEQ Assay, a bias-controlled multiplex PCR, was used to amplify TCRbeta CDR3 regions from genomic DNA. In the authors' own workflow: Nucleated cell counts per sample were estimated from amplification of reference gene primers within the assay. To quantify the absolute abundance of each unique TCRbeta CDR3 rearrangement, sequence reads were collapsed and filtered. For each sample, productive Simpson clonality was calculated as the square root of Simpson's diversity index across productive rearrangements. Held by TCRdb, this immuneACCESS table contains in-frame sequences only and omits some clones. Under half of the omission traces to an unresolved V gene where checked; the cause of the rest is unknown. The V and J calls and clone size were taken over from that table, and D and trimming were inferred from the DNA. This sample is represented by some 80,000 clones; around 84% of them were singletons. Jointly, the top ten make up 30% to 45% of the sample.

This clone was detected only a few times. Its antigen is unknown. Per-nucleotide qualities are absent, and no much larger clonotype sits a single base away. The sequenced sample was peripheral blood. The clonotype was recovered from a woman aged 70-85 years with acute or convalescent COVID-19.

The nucleotide sequence is given as TGTGCCAGCAGCTTATCAGGGGGGAGAGGAGGCACAGATACGCAGTATTTT. Its protein is CASSLSGGRGGTDTQYF. This receptor chain uses TRBV5-4 and TRBJ2-3; the best D guess is TRBD1, with 7 bases matching. The CDR3 covers 17 residues, taking in both the cysteine and the phenylalanine. This entry keeps only the CDR3 DNA: 51 bases, framed from base 1. CDR1 and CDR2 (SGHNT, YYREEE) derive from the germline V gene (reference sequence). V lost 2 bases and J lost 1 base; the stretch between them is 17 bases long.